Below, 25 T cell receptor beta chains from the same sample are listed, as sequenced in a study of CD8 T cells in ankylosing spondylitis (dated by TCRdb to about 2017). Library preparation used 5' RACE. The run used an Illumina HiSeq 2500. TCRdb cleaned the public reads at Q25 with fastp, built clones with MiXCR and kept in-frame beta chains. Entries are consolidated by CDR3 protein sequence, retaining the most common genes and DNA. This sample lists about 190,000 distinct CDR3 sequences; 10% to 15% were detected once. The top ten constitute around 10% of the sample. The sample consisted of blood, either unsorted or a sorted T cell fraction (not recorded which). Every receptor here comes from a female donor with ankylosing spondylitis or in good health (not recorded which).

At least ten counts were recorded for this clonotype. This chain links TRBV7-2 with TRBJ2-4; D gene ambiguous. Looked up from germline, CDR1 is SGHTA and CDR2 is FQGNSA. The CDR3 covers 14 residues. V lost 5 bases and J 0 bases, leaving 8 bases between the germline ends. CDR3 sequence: CASSLNLAKNIQYF. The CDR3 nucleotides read TGTGCCAGCAGCCTAAACCTAGCCAAAAACATTCAGTACTTC.

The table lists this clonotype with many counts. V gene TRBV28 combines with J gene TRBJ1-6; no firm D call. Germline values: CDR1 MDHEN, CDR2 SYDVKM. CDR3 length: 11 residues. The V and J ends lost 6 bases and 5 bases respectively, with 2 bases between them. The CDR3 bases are TGTGCCAGCAGGGATAATTCACCCCTCCACTTT. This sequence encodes CASRDNSPLHF.

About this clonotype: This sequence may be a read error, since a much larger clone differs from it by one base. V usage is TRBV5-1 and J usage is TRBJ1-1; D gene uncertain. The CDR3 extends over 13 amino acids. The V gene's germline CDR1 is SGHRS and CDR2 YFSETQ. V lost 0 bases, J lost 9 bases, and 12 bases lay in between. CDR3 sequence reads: CASSLDSYDQAFF. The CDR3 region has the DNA TGCGCCAGCAGCTTGGACAGTTACGACCAAGCTTTCTTT.

The DNA of the CDR3 is TGTGCCAGCAGGTCATACCCGACTAGCGGTGTTTACGAGCAGTACTTC. It specifies CASRSYPTSGVYEQYF. The chain uses TRBV6-1 and TRBJ2-7; 9 bases are shared with TRBD2. CDR1 is MNHNS and CDR2 is SASEGT in the germline V gene. The V segment lost 6 bases and the J segment 4 bases; nucleotides outside the gene matches: 13. The CDR3 is 16 amino acids.

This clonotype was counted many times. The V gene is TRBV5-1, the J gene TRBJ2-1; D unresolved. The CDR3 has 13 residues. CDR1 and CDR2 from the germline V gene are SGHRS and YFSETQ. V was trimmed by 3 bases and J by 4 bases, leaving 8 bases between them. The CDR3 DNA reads TGCGCCAGCAGCTCAAGAGAGTACAATGAGCAGTTCTTC. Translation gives CASSSREYNEQFF.

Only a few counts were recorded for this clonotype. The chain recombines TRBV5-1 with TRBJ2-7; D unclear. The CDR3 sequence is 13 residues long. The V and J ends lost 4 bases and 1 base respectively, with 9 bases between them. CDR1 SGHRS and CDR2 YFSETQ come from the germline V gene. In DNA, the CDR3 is TGCGCCAGCAGCCAGGCCCCTTCCTACGAGCAGTACTTC. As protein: CASSQAPSYEQYF.

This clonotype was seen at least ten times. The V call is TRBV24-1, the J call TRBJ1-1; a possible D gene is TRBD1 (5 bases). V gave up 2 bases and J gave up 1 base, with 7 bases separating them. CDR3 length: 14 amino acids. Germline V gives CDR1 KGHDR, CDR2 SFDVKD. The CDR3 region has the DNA TGTGCCACCAGTGATTCGGGACCGAACACTGAAGCTTTCTTT. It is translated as CATSDSGPNTEAFF.

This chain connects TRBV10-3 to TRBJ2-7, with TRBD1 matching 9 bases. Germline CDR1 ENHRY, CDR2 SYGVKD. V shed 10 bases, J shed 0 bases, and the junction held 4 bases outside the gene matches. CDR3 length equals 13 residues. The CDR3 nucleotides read TGTGCCACCGGACAGGGGAGCTCCTACGAGCAGTACTTC. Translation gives CATGQGSSYEQYF.

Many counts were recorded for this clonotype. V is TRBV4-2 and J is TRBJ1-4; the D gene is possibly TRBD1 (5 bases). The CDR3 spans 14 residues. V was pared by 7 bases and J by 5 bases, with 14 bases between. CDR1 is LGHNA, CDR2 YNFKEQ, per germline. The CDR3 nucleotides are TGTGCCAGCAACACGGATGGGGGAAATGAAAAACTGTTTTTT. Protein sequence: CASNTDGGNEKLFF.

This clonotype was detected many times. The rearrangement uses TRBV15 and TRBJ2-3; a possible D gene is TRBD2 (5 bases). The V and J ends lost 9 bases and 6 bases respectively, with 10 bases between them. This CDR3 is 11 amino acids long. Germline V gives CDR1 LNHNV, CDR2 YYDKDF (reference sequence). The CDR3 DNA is TGTGCCACGGGAGTAAAGGATACGCAGTATTTT. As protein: CATGVKDTQYF.

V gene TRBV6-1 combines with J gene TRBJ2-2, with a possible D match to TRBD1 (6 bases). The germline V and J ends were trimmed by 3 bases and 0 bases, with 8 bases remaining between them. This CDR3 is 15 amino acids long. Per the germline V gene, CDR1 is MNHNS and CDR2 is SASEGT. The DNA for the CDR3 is TGTGCCAGCAGTGAGACAGGCGCGAACACCGGGGAGCTGTTTTTT. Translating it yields CASSETGANTGELFF.

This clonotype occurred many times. CDR3 sequence (DNA): TGTGCCAGCAGCCCGGCTGGGGGATTCTCTGGAAACACCATATATTTT. It codes for CASSPAGGFSGNTIYF. The chain employs TRBV5-6 and TRBJ1-3; the D gene is possibly TRBD1 (5 bases). This CDR3 region has 16 residues. V shed 4 bases and J shed 0 bases, with 14 bases lying between them. Germline V gene lookup returns CDR1 SGHDT and CDR2 YYEEEE.

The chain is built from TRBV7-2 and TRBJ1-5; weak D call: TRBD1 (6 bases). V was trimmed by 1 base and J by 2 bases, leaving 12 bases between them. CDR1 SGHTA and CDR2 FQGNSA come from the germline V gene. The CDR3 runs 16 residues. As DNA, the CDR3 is TGTGCCAGCAGCTTAGGAGGGGGGACGCGCAATCAGCCCCAGCATTTT. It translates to CASSLGGGTRNQPQHF.

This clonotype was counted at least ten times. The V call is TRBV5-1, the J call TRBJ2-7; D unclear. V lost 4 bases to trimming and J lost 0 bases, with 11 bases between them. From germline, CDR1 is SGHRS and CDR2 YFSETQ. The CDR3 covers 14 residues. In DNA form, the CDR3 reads TGCGCCAGCAGCGTAGGCCCTAGCTCCTACGAGCAGTACTTC. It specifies CASSVGPSSYEQYF.

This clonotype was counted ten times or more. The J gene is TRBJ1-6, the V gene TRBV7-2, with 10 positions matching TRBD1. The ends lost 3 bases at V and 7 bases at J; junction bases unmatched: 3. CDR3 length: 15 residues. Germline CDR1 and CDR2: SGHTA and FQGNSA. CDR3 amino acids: CASSFPGQGNSPLHF. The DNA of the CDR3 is TGTGCCAGCAGCTTCCCGGGACAGGGGAATTCACCCCTCCACTTT.

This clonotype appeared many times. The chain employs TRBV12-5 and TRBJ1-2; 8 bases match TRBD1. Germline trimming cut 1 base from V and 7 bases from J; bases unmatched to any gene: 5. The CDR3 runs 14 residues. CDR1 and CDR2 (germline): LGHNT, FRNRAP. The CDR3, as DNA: TGTGCTAGTGGTTTGGCAGGGGGCCTCTCTGGCTACACCTTC. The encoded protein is CASGLAGGLSGYTF. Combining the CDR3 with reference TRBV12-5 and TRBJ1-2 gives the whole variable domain DARVTQTPRHKVTEMGQEVTMRCQPILGHNTVFWYRQTMMQGLELLAYFRNRAPLDDSGMPKDRFSAEMPDATLATLKIQPSEPRDSAVYFCASGLAGGLSGYTFGSGTRLTVV.

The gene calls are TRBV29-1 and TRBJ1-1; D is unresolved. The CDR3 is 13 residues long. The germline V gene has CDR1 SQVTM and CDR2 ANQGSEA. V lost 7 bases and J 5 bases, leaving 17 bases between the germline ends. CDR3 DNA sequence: TGCAGCGCCTATAAGGACCCCGAGACTGAAGCTTTCTTT. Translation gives CSAYKDPETEAFF.

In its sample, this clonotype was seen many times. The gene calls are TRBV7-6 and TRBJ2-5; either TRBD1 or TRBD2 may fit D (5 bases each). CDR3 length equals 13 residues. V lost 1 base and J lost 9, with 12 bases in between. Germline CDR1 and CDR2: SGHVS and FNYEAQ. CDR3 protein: CASSLVSPGPQYF. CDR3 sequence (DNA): TGTGCCAGCAGCTTAGTGTCCCCGGGGCCCCAGTACTTC.

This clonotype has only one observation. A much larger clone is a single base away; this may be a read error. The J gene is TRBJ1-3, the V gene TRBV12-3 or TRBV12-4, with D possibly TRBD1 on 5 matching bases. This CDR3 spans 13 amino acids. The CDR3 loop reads CASRTTAGNPIYF. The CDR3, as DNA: TGTGCCAGCAGGACGACAGCTGGAAACCCCATATATTTT.

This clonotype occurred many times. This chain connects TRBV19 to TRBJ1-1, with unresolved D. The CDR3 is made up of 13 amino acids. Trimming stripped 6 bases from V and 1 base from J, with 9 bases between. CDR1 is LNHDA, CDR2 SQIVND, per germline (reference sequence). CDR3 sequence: CASRLKGNTEAFF. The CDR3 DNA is TGTGCCAGTAGGCTTAAAGGGAACACTGAAGCTTTCTTT.

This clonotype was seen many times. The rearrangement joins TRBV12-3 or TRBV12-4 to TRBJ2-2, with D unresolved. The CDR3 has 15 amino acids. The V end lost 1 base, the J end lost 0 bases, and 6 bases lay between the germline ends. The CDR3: CASSLGGSNTGELFF. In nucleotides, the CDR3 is TGTGCCAGCAGTTTAGGGGGTTCGAACACCGGGGAGCTGTTTTTT.

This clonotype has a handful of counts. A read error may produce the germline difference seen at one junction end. In DNA, the CDR3 is TGTGCCAGCGGTTTCCGGGTGCCCGACCTGTTTTTT. It translates to CASGFRVPDLFF. The chain combines TRBV12-3 or TRBV12-4 with TRBJ1-4; no reliable D call. The CDR3 extends over 12 amino acids.

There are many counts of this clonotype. CDR3 loop: CASSDVGLNTEAFF. The DNA of the CDR3 is TGTGCCAGCAGCGACGTGGGCTTGAACACTGAAGCTTTCTTT. This chain connects TRBV7-9 to TRBJ1-1; no reliable D call. The CDR3 totals 14 residues. The germline gives CDR1 SEHNR, CDR2 FQNEAQ (reference sequence). V was clipped by 5 bases and J by 0 bases, with 10 bases between them.

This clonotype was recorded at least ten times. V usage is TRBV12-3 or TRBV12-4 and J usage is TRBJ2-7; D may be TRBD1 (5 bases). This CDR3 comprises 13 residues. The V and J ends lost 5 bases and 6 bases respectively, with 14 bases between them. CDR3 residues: CASSRRGIGEQYF. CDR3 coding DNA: TGTGCCAGCAGTAGAAGGGGCATCGGCGAGCAGTACTTC.

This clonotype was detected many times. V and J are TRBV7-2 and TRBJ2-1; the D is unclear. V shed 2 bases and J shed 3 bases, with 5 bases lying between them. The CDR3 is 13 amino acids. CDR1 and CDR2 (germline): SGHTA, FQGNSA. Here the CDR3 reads CASSLPVYNEQFF. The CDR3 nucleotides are TGTGCCAGCAGCTTACCCGTCTACAATGAGCAGTTCTTC.